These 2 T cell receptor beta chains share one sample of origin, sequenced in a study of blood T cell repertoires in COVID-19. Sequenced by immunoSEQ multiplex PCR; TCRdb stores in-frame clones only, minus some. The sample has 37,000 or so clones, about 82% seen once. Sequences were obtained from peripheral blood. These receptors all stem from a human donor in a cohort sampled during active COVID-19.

DNA for the CDR3: TGCGCCAGCAGCCCCTTAATACAGAATGAAGCTTTCTTT. Its protein is CASSPLIQNEAFF. V usage is TRBV5-1 and J usage is TRBJ1-1, with unresolved D. CDR3 length: 13 amino acids. In germline, CDR1 is SGHRS, CDR2 YFSETQ. Trimming took 4 bases from V and 7 from J, leaving 14 bases between them.

Here the CDR3 reads CASSQRAGGLDYNEQFF. The CDR3 DNA sequence: TGTGCCAGCAGCCAACGAGCGGGGGGACTCGACTACAATGAGCAGTTCTTC. The V gene is TRBV3-1 (or the pseudogene TRBV3-2), the J gene TRBJ2-1, with TRBD2 matching over 9 bases. The CDR3 is 17 residues long. The V segment lost 2 bases and the J segment 3 bases; nucleotides outside the gene matches: 8. The germline V gene has CDR1 LGHDT and CDR2 YNNKEL (reference sequence).